This TCR beta chain was observed in a study of cytomegalovirus exposure and HLA in healthy donors. The data were produced by immunoSEQ multiplex PCR, yet TCRdb's version contains in-frame clones alone and is incomplete. The sample lists 120,000 or so clones, almost 90% seen once, with less than 1.5% in the top ten. Among the 100 to 150 subjects of the validation cohort, separate from the approximately 700-subject first cohort, were the donors. Study outcomes and limitations: For cytomegalovirus status, the classifier reportedly gave diagnoses with high specificity and sensitivity. Altogether, some 170 TCR beta chains were recorded as cytomegalovirus-associated. Whilst most TCR sequences proved rare, a subset of public TCRs occurred across many donors.

The CDR3 spans 14 residues. The V end was cut by 5 bases, the J end by 3 bases, with 13 bases between. CDR1 and CDR2 (germline): SNHLY, FYNNEI. Details on this clone: The antigen remains unidentified.

This sequence originates from a man between 25 and 39 years old in good health and CMV-seronegative. Input material: PBMCs. The gene calls are TRBV2 and TRBJ1-1; perhaps TRBD1 as D (5 bases). The CDR3 nucleotides are TGTGCCAGCAGTTTATTAAGGGGTGACACTGAAGCTTTCTTT. The encoded protein is CASSLLRGDTEAFF.